This entry describes one TCR beta chain. The repertoire was sequenced with immunoSEQ multiplex PCR; TCRdb's copy has only in-frame clones and lacks some. The repertoire includes about 2,200,000 clones, about 93% of them detected once, and about 1.8% sits in the top ten. This record comes from a study of shared clonotypes between healthy human individuals. CD8 cells classed as naive were CD45RO-negative and positively selected for CCR7, excluding terminally differentiated effector memory CD45RA+ cells. This CDR3 has 15 amino acids. Germline V gene data show CDR1 as SGDLS and CDR2 as YYNGEE. V was clipped by 0 bases and J by 3 bases, with 12 bases between them.

The clonotype was recovered from a young man in good health. Some clones in this sample may be carry-over from other donors' samples. The genes are TRBV9 and TRBJ1-2; D is perhaps TRBD1 (5 bases). The specimen was naive CD8+ T cells from PBMCs. The CDR3 DNA follows: TGTGCCAGCAGCGTAGAGTGGACATTAGACTATGGCTACACCTTC. Encoded protein: CASSVEWTLDYGYTF. Full variable domain (rest looked up from reference TRBV9 and TRBJ1-2): DSGVTQTPKHLITATGQRVTLRCSPRSGDLSVYWYQQSLDQGLQFLIQYYNGEERAKGNILERFSAQQFPDLHSELNLSSLELGDSALYFCASSVEWTLDYGYTFGSGTRLTVV.